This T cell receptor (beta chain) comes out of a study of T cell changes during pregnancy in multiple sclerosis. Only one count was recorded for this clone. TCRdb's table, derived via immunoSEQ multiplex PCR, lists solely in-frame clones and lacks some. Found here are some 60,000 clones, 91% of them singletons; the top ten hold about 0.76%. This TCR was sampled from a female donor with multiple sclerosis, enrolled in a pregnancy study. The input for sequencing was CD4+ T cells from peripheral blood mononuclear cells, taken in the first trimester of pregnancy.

CDR3 amino acids: CASSPGTGMGYTF. The CDR3 coding sequence is TGTGCCAGCTCACCCGGGACAGGGATGGGCTACACCTTC. The V gene is TRBV18, the J gene TRBJ1-2, with 9 bases matching TRBD1. Germline values: CDR1 KGHSH, CDR2 LQKENI. The CDR3 contains 13 residues. The V segment lost 3 bases and the J segment 8 bases; nucleotides outside the gene matches: 4.